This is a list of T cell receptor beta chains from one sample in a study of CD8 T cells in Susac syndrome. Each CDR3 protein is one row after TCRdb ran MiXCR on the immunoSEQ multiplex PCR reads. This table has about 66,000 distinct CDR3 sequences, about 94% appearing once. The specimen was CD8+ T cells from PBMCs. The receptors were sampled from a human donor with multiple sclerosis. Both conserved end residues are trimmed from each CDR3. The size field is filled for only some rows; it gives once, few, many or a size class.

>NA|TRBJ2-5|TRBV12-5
ASGYGSQETQY
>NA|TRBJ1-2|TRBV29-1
SASDRDGYGYT
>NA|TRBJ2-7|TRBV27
ASSPDLGGYEQY
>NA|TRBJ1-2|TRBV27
ASSAQGAQGYT
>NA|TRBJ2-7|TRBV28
ASSLDLTYEQY
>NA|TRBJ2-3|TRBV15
ATSDWSVEDTQY
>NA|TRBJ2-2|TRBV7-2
ASSPGLAGPDGELF
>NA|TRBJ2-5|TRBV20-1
SARDPYLLRDQY
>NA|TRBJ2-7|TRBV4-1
ASSQVQGDYEQY
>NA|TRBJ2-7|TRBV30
AWSVGQGAYEQY
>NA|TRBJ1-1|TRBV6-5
ASSYAGVGSEAF
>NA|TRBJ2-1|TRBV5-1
ASSLYDNEQF
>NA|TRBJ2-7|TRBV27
ASSLSSGGSYEQY
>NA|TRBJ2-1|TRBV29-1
SVGDPSSGNYNEQF
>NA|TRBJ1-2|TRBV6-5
ASSYWEGGDGYT
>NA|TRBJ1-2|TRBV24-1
ATSDGTYYGYT
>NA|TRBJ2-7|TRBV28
ASSSSDFPYEQY
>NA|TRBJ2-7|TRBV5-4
ASSSGGTPYEQY
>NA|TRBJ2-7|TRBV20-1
SARVEGYEQY
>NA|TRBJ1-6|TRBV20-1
SASMPVSSYNSPLH
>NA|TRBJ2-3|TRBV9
ASTRTLTDDTQY
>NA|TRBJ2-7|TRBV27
ASSFNLGRGVYEQY
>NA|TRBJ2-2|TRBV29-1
SVTDTGELF
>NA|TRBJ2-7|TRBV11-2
ASSPLLAGGLSYEQY
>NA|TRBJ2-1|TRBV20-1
SARDLLAGVAEQF
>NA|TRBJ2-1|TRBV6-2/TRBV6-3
ASSPGTEDYNEQF
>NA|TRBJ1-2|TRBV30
AWSVGVGAIGYT
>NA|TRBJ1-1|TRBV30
AWSGFGTEAF
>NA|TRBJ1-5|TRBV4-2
ASSQVVGTNQPQH
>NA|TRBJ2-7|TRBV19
ASSTRGLGEQY
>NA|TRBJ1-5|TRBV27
ASSRGTVSNQPQH
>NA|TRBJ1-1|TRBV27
ASSLGKNTEAF
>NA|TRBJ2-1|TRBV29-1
SVTEEGLAGDSYNEQF
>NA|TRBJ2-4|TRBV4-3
ASSPDRGVNIQY
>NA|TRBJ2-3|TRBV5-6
ASSLRQAFTDTQY
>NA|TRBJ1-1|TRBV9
ASSVELSTEAF
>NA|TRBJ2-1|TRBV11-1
ASSLGGSNEQF
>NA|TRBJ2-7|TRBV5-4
ASSLAPLEAYEQY
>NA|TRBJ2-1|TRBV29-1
SVEGAEYNEQF
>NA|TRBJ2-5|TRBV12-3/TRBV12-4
ASSFGGGNQETQY
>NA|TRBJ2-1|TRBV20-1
SAKIWDFNEQF
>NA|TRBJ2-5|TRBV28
ASSPRARPETQY
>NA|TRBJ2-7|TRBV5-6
ASRFLLCEQY
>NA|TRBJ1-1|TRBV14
ASSQTGPNTEAF
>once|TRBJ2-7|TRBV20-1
SARSYSGSYEQY
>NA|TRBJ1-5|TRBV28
ASTPSTKGVQPQH
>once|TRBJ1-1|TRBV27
ASSLLGSGDTEAF
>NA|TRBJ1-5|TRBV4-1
ASSLGQGARQPQH
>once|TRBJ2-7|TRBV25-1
ASTEGGASYEQY
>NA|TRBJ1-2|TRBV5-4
ASSLFVGGYGYT
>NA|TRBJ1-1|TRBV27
ASSLDRVAEAF
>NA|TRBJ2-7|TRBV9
ASSTDRGEQY
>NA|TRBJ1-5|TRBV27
ASSLGSGWPQH
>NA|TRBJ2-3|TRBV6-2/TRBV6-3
ASLMGPDDTQY
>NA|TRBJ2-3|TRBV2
ASSSGTGRDTQY
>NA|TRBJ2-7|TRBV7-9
ASSLVRDKGHYEQY
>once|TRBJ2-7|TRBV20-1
SAAGTGSSYEQY